The clone carrying this T cell receptor beta chain was seen a few times. This sample is drawn from a study of early T cells in non-severe SARS-CoV-2 infection. The CDR3 is made up of 12 amino acids. V lost 4 bases to trimming and J lost 8 bases; unmatched junction nucleotides: 3. Germline V CDR1 and CDR2: LGHDT, YNNKEL (reference sequence). TCRdb itself ran the 5' RACE reads through MiXCR, one entry per CDR3 protein. The table records around 89,000 distinct CDR3 sequences, about 15% of them present only once. The V gene is TRBV3-1, the J gene TRBJ2-3; 7 bases are a match to TRBD1. The sequencing sample was made of whole blood. The sequence came from an adult who was a healthcare worker with PCR-confirmed SARS-CoV-2 infection or an uninfected control (not recorded which). CDR3 nucleotides: TGTGCCAGCAGCCGCAGACAGGGTACGCAGTATTTT. Protein: CASSRRQGTQYF.